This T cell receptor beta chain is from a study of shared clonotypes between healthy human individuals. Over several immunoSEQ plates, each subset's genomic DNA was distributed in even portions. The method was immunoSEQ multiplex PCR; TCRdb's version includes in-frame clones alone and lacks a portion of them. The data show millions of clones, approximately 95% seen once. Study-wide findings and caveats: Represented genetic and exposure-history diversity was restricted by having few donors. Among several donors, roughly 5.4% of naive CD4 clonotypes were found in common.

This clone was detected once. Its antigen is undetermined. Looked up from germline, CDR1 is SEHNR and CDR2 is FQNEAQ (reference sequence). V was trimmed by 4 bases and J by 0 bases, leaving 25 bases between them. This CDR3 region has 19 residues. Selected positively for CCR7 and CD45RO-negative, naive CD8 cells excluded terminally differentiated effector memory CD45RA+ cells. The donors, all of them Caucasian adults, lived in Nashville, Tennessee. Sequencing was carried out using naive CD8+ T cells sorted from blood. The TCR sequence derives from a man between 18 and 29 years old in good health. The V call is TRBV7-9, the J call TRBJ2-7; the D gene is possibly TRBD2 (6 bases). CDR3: CASSSPPRESRSVSYEQYF. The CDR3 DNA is TGTGCCAGCAGCTCCCCCCCCCGGGAGTCAAGGTCCGTCTCCTACGAGCAGTACTTC.